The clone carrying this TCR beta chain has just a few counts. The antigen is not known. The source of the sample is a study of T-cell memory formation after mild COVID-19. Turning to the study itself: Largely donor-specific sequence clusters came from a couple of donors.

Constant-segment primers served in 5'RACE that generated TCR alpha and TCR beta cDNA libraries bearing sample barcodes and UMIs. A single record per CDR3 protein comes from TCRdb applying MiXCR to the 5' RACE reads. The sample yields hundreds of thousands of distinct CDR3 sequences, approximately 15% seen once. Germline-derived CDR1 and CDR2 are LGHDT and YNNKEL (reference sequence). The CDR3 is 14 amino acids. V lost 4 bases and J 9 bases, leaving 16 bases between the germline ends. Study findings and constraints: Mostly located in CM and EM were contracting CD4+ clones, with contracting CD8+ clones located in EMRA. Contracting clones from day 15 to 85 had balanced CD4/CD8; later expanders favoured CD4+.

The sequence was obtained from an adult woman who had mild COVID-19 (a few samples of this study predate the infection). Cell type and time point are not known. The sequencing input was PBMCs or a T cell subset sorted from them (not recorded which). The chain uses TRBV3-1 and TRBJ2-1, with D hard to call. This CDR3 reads CASSRTSPGGEQFF. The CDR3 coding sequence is TGTGCCAGCAGCCGGACCAGCCCCGGCGGTGAGCAGTTCTTC.